The T cell receptor (beta chain) under discussion was sequenced for a study of cytomegalovirus exposure and HLA in healthy donors. Details on this clone: The target antigen is unknown.

General observations from the study: According to a subsequent analysis, TCR clusters from the first cohort were inclined to appear together in the roughly 130 validation repertoires. The authors listed 150 or so TCR beta chains as cytomegalovirus-associated.

TCRdb keeps only in-frame clones here, not all; method: immunoSEQ multiplex PCR. In the table there are about 220,000 clones, 75% to 90% of which are singletons. This CDR3 has 13 residues. The germline V gene encodes CDR1 MNHEY and CDR2 SMNVEV (reference sequence). With 3 bases removed from V and 9 bases from J, the gap between germline ends came to 12 bases. The source material was PBMCs. The rearrangement joins TRBV27 to TRBJ2-1; perhaps TRBD2 as D (5 bases). The TCR sequence derives from a woman aged 30 to 39 in good health and CMV-seropositive. The CDR3 DNA reads as TGTGCCAGCAGTTTCGAGGGTCGCACTGAGCAGTTCTTC. Translation gives CASSFEGRTEQFF.